This TCR beta chain was sequenced for a study of cytomegalovirus exposure and HLA in healthy donors. Study-wide background: The use of the same platform for the 120 validation repertoires and the roughly 630 first-cohort repertoires was reported by a later analysis.

Clones were read by immunoSEQ multiplex PCR, and TCRdb kept only the in-frame ones, dropping some. The profile shows around 130,000 clones, 85% of them singletons. Study-wide points: Subsequent analysis revealed that first-cohort TCR clusters tended to co-occur in the 110 or so validation repertoires.

V lost 8 bases to trimming and J lost 5 bases, with 15 bases between them. The germline CDR1 and CDR2 sequences are LNHDA and SQIVND (reference sequence). The CDR3 is made up of 13 amino acids. As concerns this clone: Its target is not known.

The sample was PBMCs. The chain combines TRBV19 with TRBJ1-1; tentatively, D is TRBD1 (5 bases). This sequence was found in a woman aged 25 to 39 in good health and CMV-seronegative. The CDR3 reads CASPPPGGTEAFF. The CDR3 DNA reads TGTGCCAGTCCTCCCCCCGGGGGAACTGAAGCTTTCTTT.